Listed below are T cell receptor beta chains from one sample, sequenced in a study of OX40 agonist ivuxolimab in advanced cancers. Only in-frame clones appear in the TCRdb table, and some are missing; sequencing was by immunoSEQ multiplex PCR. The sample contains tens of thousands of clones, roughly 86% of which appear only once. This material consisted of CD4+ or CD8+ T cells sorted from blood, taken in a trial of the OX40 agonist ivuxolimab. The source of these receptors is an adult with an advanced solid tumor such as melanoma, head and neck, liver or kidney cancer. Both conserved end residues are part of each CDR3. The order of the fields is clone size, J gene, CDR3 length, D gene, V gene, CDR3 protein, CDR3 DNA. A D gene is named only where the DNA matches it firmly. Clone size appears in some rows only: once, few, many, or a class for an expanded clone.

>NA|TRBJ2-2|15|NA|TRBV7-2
CASSLGAPGTGELFF
TGTGCCAGCAGCTTAGGGGCGCCGGGCACCGGGGAGCTGTTTTTT
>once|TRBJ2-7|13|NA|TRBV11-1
CASSFSSGGEQYF
TGTGCCAGCAGCTTTAGTAGTGGCGGCGAGCAGTACTTC
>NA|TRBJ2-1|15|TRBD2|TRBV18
CASSPTSGSGNEQFF
TGTGCCAGCTCGCCGACTAGCGGGAGTGGGAATGAGCAGTTCTTC
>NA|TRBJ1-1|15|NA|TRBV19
CASSIGPGMNTEAFF
TGTGCCAGTAGTATAGGGCCAGGGATGAACACTGAAGCTTTCTTT
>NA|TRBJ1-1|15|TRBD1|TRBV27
CATQVWDRGLVEAFF
TGTGCCACACAAGTTTGGGACAGGGGGCTGGTTGAAGCTTTCTTT
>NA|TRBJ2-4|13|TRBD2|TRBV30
CAGLREDQNIQYF
TGTGCCGGGTTGCGGGAGGATCAAAACATTCAGTACTTC
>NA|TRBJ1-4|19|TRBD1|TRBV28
CASSLWGTGRLETNEKLFF
TGTGCCAGCAGTTTATGGGGGACAGGGAGGCTAGAAACTAATGAAAAACTGTTTTTT
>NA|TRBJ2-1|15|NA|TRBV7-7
CASSLGISLGNEQFF
TGTGCTAGCAGCTTAGGGATAAGCCTCGGAAATGAGCAGTTCTTC
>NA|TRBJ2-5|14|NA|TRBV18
CASSPVAEGETQYF
TGTGCCAGCTCCCCGGTTGCAGAGGGAGAGACCCAGTACTTC
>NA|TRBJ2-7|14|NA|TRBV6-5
CASSITPRGDEQYF
TGTGCCAGCAGTATCACCCCCAGGGGCGACGAGCAGTACTTC
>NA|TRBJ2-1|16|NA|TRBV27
CASSLYGVIWYNEQFF
TGTGCCAGCAGTTTATATGGGGTGATTTGGTACAATGAGCAGTTCTTC
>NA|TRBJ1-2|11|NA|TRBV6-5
CASRKARDYTF
TGTGCCAGCCGTAAAGCCAGGGACTACACCTTC
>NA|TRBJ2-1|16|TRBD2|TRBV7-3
CASSLMGSGRAGEQFF
TGTGCCAGCAGCTTAATGGGTAGCGGGAGGGCAGGGGAGCAGTTCTTC
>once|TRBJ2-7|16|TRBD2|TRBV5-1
CASSLAGTSGIGEQYF
TGCGCCAGCAGCTTGGCCGGGACTAGCGGGATAGGCGAGCAGTACTTC
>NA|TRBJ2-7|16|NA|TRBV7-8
CASSLWASPRGREQYF
TGTGCCAGCAGCTTGTGGGCTAGCCCGAGGGGGAGGGAGCAGTACTTC
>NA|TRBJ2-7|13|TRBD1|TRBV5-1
CASSSDRAGEQYF
TGCGCCAGCAGCTCGGACAGGGCGGGCGAGCAGTACTTC
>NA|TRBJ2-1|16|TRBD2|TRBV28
CASSITSGRSYNEQFF
TGTGCCAGCAGTATCACTAGCGGGAGGTCCTACAATGAGCAGTTCTTC
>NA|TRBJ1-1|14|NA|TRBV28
CASSPVPVNTEAFF
TGTGCCAGCAGTCCAGTCCCCGTCAACACTGAAGCTTTCTTT
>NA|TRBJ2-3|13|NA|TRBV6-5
CASSYDRTDTQYF
TGTGCCAGCAGTTACGACAGAACAGATACGCAGTATTTT
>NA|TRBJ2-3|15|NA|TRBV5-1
CASSLAPFSTDTQYF
TGCGCCAGCAGCTTGGCCCCGTTTAGCACAGATACGCAGTATTTT
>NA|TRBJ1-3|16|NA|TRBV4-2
CASSQDFPGAGNTIYF
TGTGCCAGCAGCCAAGATTTCCCAGGGGCCGGAAACACCATATATTTT
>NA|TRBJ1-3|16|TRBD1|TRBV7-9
CASRTIQGARGNTIYF
TGTGCCAGCAGGACGATCCAGGGGGCGCGGGGAAACACCATATATTTT
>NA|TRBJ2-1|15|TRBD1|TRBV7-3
CASSPDREAYNEQFF
TGTGCCAGCAGCCCGGACAGGGAAGCCTACAATGAGCAGTTCTTC
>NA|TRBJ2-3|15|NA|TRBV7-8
CASSLGAGRADTQYF
TGTGCCAGCAGCTTAGGGGCGGGTAGGGCAGATACGCAGTATTTT
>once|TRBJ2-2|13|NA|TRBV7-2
CASSLRGPGELFF
TGTGCCAGCAGCCTAAGGGGACCCGGGGAGCTGTTTTTT
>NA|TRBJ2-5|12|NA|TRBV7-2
CASRLAGETQYF
TGTGCCAGCAGGCTAGCCGGGGAGACCCAGTACTTC
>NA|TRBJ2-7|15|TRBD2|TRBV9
CASSVGSGTSYEQYF
TGTGCCAGCAGCGTAGGTAGCGGGACGTCCTACGAGCAGTACTTC
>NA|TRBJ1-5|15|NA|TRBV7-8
CASSLVQGSNQPQHF
TGTGCCAGCAGCTTAGTTCAGGGAAGCAATCAGCCCCAGCATTTT
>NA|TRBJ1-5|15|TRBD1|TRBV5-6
CASSLLGQGNQPQHF
TGTGCCAGCAGCTTGCTGGGACAGGGCAATCAGCCCCAGCATTTT
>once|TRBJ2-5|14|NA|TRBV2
CASCGWESQETQYF
TGTGCCAGCTGTGGGTGGGAGTCGCAAGAGACCCAGTACTTC
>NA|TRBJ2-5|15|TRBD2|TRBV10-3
CAISADSGRVGTQYF
TGTGCCATCAGTGCGGATAGCGGGAGGGTGGGGACCCAGTACTTC
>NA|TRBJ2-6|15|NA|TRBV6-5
CASSRKFSGANVLTF
TGTGCCAGCAGTAGAAAGTTCTCTGGGGCCAACGTCCTGACTTTC
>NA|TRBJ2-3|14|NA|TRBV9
CASSVGTVTDTQYF
TGTGCCAGCAGCGTAGGGACAGTCACAGATACGCAGTATTTT
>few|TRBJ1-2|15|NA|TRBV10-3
CAISESNRANYGYTF
TGTGCCATCAGTGAGTCGAACAGGGCTAACTATGGCTACACCTTC
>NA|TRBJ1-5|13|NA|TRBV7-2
CASSWASNQPQHF
TGTGCCAGCAGCTGGGCCAGCAATCAGCCCCAGCATTTT
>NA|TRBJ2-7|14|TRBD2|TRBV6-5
CASRKTSEIYEQYF
TGTGCCAGCAGGAAAACTAGCGAGATCTACGAGCAGTACTTC
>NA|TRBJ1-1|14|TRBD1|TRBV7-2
CASSSTGENTEAFF
TGTGCCAGCAGCTCCACAGGGGAGAACACTGAAGCTTTCTTT
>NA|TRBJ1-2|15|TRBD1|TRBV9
CASTSGTGGIEGYTF
TGTGCCAGCACGTCTGGGACAGGTGGTATAGAGGGCTACACCTTC
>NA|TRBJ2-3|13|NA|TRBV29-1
CSVAGFSTDTQYF
TGCAGCGTCGCGGGCTTTAGCACAGATACGCAGTATTTT
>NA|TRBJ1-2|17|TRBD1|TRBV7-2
CASSLNSGQARNYGYTF
TGTGCCAGCAGCCTAAATTCGGGACAGGCCCGTAACTATGGCTACACCTTC